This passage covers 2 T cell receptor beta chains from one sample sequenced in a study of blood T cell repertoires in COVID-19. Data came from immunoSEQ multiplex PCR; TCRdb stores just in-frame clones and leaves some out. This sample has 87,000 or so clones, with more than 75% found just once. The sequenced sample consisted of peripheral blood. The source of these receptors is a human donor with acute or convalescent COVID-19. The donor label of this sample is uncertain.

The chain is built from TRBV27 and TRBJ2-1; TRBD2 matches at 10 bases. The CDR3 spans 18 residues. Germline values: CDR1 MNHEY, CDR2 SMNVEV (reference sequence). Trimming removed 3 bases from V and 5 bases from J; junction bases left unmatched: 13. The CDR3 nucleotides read TGTGCCAGCAGTTTTAAGGTCTGGGCTAGCGGGGGTAACAATGAGCAGTTCTTC. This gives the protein CASSFKVWASGGNNEQFF.

The CDR3 sequence is CASTPGQGGSNQPQHF. DNA for the CDR3: TGTGCCAGTACTCCGGGACAGGGGGGCAGCAATCAGCCCCAGCATTTT. V and J are TRBV19 and TRBJ1-5, with 11 bases fitting TRBD1. Trimming removed 7 bases from V and 1 base from J; junction bases left unmatched: 6. The CDR3 runs to 16 residues. Germline CDR1 is LNHDA and CDR2 is SQIVND (reference sequence).